This is a list of T cell receptor beta chains from one sample in a study of T cells in Graves' hyperthyroidism and ophthalmopathy. TCRdb called the multiplex PCR reads again in MiXCR, with one record for every CDR3 protein. The sample consists of a few hundred thousand distinct CDR3 sequences, about 13% of them appearing once. Sample: blood. Receptors originate from a young woman with Graves' hyperthyroidism. CDR3s include the opening cysteine and the closing phenylalanine or tryptophan.

v_call	cdr3_length	j_call	cdr3_aa
TRBV20-1	14	TRBJ2-2	CSAAGTENTGELFF
TRBV5-1	15	TRBJ2-2	CASSLDGGNAGELFF
TRBV20-1	14	TRBJ2-7	CSAAPGTGVSEQYF
TRBV3-1	14	TRBJ1-2	CASSQLGQSYGYTF
TRBV5-6	15	TRBJ1-1	CASTRPGRIVTEAFF
TRBV7-9	17	TRBJ2-7	CASSKTSGSTFSYEQYF
TRBV6-1	16	TRBJ2-2	CASNIGSTRRPGELFF
TRBV27	14	TRBJ1-1	CASSFGGRSTEAFF
TRBV29-1	12	TRBJ2-1	CSAGRGNNEQFF
TRBV27	16	TRBJ2-1	CASSSWGQIQYNEQSF
TRBV20-1	15	TRBJ2-2	CSASGLAGLAGELFF
TRBV12-3/TRBV12-4	13	TRBJ2-7	CASAGPSLGEQYF
TRBV7-2	12	TRBJ2-2	CASSLWAGELFF
TRBV28	18	TRBJ1-1	CASRLPWTGGVLGTEAFF
TRBV25-1	15	TRBJ2-7	CASSEYGRNSYEQYF
TRBV19	16	TRBJ2-7	CASSNRRSGSSYEQYF
TRBV6-6	15	TRBJ2-7	CASSYSTLGTGEQYF
TRBV5-1	16	TRBJ1-6	CASSGGTGGAPSPLHF
TRBV7-9	23	TRBJ2-3	CASSLANAYEQYFGPGSTDTQYF
TRBV7-9	16	TRBJ2-5	CASSSVAGGPGETQYF